This T cell receptor (beta chain) is from a study of blood T cell repertoires in COVID-19. The wider study: Spain, Italy and the United States supplied samples that represented acute and convalescent COVID-19. From T cells, B-cell-depleted T cells, or PBMCs came the material, which was cDNA or gDNA.

In the original workflow: Amplification of reference gene primers was used by the study to estimate nucleated cell counts. Assay: immunoSEQ multiplex PCR; the TCRdb copy retains only in-frame clones and omits some. From that table come the V and J calls and clone size; the DNA was used to work out D and trimming. The sample holds about 340,000 clones; approximately 89% are singletons and the top ten take roughly 3%. The CDR3 consists of 20 residues. Germline V gives CDR1 KGHDR, CDR2 SFDVKD. The V segment lost 1 base and the J segment 12 bases; nucleotides outside the gene matches: 19. The specimen was peripheral blood. This clonotype was obtained from a woman under 30 who had recovered from COVID-19. This rearrangement joins TRBV24-1 to TRBJ2-1; 14 bases line up with TRBD2. CDR3 protein: CATSDFTPGTSGSRAGGQFF. CDR3 in DNA: TGTGCCACCAGTGATTTCACCCCCGGGACTAGCGGGAGTAGGGCCGGTGGGCAGTTCTTC.